Sequencing of this T cell receptor (beta chain) was carried out in a study of Ad26.COV2.S vaccination and SARS-CoV-2 variants. Study-level background: Intramuscular Ad26.COV2.S doses were given once or twice, 56 days apart.

The study, taken as a whole, reports: Whether participants received vaccine or placebo, their non-spike TCR breadth was similar. Post-vaccination spike-specific CD8+ and CD4+ T cell responses reportedly had substantial breadth.

TCRdb's table, derived via immunoSEQ multiplex PCR, lists solely in-frame clones and lacks some. The sample lists 380,000 or so clones, 75% to 90% occurring once. Treatment given: 15 to 20 received Ad26.COV2.S at low or high dose, single or two shots; about 5 received placebo; per-sample allocation not given. Each sample was drawn 63 days after the first injection (of vaccine or placebo). The donor's status was that of an adult aged 18-55 years in Boston. In the case of this clone: What it recognizes is unknown.

CDR1 SGDLS and CDR2 YYNGEE come from the germline V gene. The CDR3 sequence is 13 residues long. V was clipped by 1 base and J by 7 bases, with 12 bases between them. The sequence came from a person aged 18-60 years who received the Ad26.COV2.S COVID-19 vaccine or a placebo. The chain combines TRBV9 with TRBJ2-7; D is perhaps TRBD1 (6 bases). The input for sequencing was peripheral blood, taken in a trial of Ad26.COV2.S vaccine versus placebo. The CDR3 loop is CASSVSGVGEQYF. As DNA, the CDR3 is TGTGCCAGCAGCGTATCAGGGGTGGGGGAGCAGTACTTC.